Below are 24 T cell receptor beta chains sequenced from a single sample in a study of blood T cell repertoires in COVID-19. Profiled with immunoSEQ multiplex PCR; TCRdb holds only in-frame clones, not every one. The table shows about 210,000 clones, with roughly 90% occurring only once. Material for sequencing was peripheral blood. These receptors were collected from a man aged 18 to 35 with active or convalescent COVID-19.

This clone appeared a single time. The genes are TRBV9 and TRBJ2-1; 7 bases line up with TRBD2. With V trimmed by 4 bases and J by 5 bases, 6 bases remained unmatched. Germline assignment: CDR1 SGDLS and CDR2 YYNGEE. The CDR3 contains 14 residues. This chain's CDR3 is CASSKSGANNEQFF. DNA for the CDR3: TGTGCCAGCAGCAAGAGCGGGGCAAACAATGAGCAGTTCTTC.

This clone was seen a few times. The chain couples TRBV6-5 to TRBJ1-5, with D possibly being TRBD1 (5 bases). CDR1 and CDR2 from the germline V gene are MNHEY and SVGAGI. The CDR3 runs 15 residues. The ends were cut back, 10 bases at V and 6 bases at J, with 22 bases in the middle. The CDR3 spells CATRGGSQGSQPQHF. For the CDR3, the DNA is TGTGCCACCCGGGGGGGATCCCAAGGGAGTCAGCCCCAGCATTTT.

The J gene is TRBJ1-1, the V gene TRBV11-2; D gene uncertain. The germline gives CDR1 SGHAT, CDR2 FQNNGV. The germline V and J ends were trimmed by 5 bases and 1 base, with 26 bases remaining between them. The length of the CDR3 is 19 residues. This CDR3 reads CASSHGPFRKGARNTEAFF. The CDR3 bases are TGTGCCAGCAGCCATGGGCCATTTAGAAAGGGAGCGCGGAACACTGAAGCTTTCTTT.

This chain links TRBV10-3 with TRBJ1-2, with 7 bases matching TRBD1. The CDR3 covers 11 residues. With V trimmed by 11 bases and J by 6 bases, 6 bases remained unmatched. The germline V gene has CDR1 ENHRY and CDR2 SYGVKD. CDR3 sequence reads: CAARGGDGYTF. In DNA form, the CDR3 reads TGTGCCGCTCGAGGGGGCGATGGCTACACCTTC.

The count of this clone is one. The chain joins TRBV11-2 to TRBJ2-7, with D possibly matching TRBD2 (5 bases). Trimming pared 1 base from V and 6 bases from J, leaving 7 bases between. The CDR3 runs to 12 residues. The germline CDR1 and CDR2 sequences are SGHAT and FQNNGV. CDR3 in DNA: TGTGCCAGCAGCTTAGTTCGGGGCGAGCAGTACTTC. This gives the protein CASSLVRGEQYF. Combining the CDR3 with reference TRBV11-2 and TRBJ2-7 gives the whole variable domain EAGVAQSPRYKIIEKRQSVAFWCNPISGHATLYWYQQILGQGPKLLIQFQNNGVVDDSQLPKDRFSAERLKGVDSTLKIQPAKLEDSAVYLCASSLVRGEQYFGPGTRLTVT.

A single count supports this clone. V usage is TRBV6-5 and J usage is TRBJ1-2; D unclear. Germline CDR1 reads MNHEY; CDR2 reads SVGAGI. CDR3 length: 15 amino acids. Deletions cut 0 bases from V and 5 bases from J, with 13 bases between. CDR3 in DNA: TGTGCCAGCAGTTACTCGTCTCCTGGAGTATATGGCTACACCTTC. Its translation: CASSYSSPGVYGYTF.

This rearrangement joins TRBV27 to TRBJ1-1; D is unresolved. Looked up from germline, CDR1 is MNHEY and CDR2 is SMNVEV (reference sequence). V gave up 3 bases and J gave up 4 bases, with 9 bases separating them. The CDR3 contains 13 residues. For the CDR3, the DNA is TGTGCCAGCAGTTTGATGGGAGGCACTGAAGCTTTCTTT. Its protein is CASSLMGGTEAFF.

The J gene is TRBJ2-6, the V gene TRBV30; the D gene is possibly TRBD2 (6 bases). Germline V gene lookup returns CDR1 GTSNPN and CDR2 SVGIG (reference sequence). Trimming shortened V by 0 bases and J by 0 bases, and 6 bases separated the two germline ends. The CDR3 spans 15 residues. The CDR3, as DNA: TGTGCCTGGAGTGTCGGGAGCTCTGGGGCCAACGTCCTGACTTTC. Its protein is CAWSVGSSGANVLTF.

CDR3 DNA sequence: TGCGCCAGCAGCTGGACTAGCGGGGAAGAGACCCAGTACTTC. Protein product: CASSWTSGEETQYF. This chain links TRBV5-1 with TRBJ2-5; 12 bases agree with TRBD2. V shed 3 bases and J 3 bases; nucleotides not matched to a gene: 0. The CDR3 sequence is 14 residues long. The germline V gene has CDR1 SGHRS and CDR2 YFSETQ.

This clone was seen only a few times. The chain carries TRBV3-1 (or the pseudogene TRBV3-2) and TRBJ2-2, with TRBD1 as a possible D gene (6 bases). The CDR3 length is 17 residues. Trimming took 6 bases from V and 1 from J, leaving 18 bases between them. CDR1 and CDR2 (germline): LGHDT, YNNKEL (reference sequence). CDR3 in amino acids: CASSRTGQWRNTGELFF. DNA of the CDR3: TGTGCCAGCAGTCGAACAGGACAGTGGAGGAACACCGGGGAGCTGTTTTTT.

V gene TRBV30 combines with J gene TRBJ2-1, with 9 bases fitting TRBD2. This CDR3 has 12 residues. V shed 4 bases, J shed 8 bases, and the junction held 3 bases outside the gene matches. Germline CDR1 reads GTSNPN; CDR2 reads SVGIG (reference sequence). This CDR3 is CAWTSGVDEQFF. In DNA, the CDR3 is TGTGCCTGGACTAGCGGGGTAGATGAGCAGTTCTTC.

The chain has TRBV4-3 and TRBJ1-1; possible D gene TRBD1, 5 bases. Trimming cost V 3 bases and J 8 bases, with 16 bases left between them. Germline V gives CDR1 LGHNA, CDR2 YSLEER. The CDR3 loop spans 14 amino acids. The CDR3 is CASSHSGPGREAFF. For the CDR3, the DNA is TGCGCCAGCAGCCATTCAGGGCCTGGGCGAGAAGCTTTCTTT.

The gene calls are TRBV5-4 and TRBJ2-3; D is perhaps TRBD1 (6 bases). CDR1 and CDR2 from the germline V gene are SGHNT and YYREEE (reference sequence). The germline V and J ends were trimmed by 4 bases and 6 bases, with 21 bases remaining between them. CDR3 length: 16 amino acids. CDR3 nucleotide sequence: TGTGCCAGCAGCCCCACGTCGGGACAAGCGTATGATACGCAGTATTTT. Residues: CASSPTSGQAYDTQYF.

V usage is TRBV6-5 and J usage is TRBJ2-5, with D possibly TRBD2 on 5 matching bases. Germline V CDR1 and CDR2: MNHEY, SVGAGI. Trimming stripped 0 bases from V and 1 base from J, with 12 bases between. The CDR3 has 16 residues. The CDR3 region has the DNA TGTGCCAGCAGTTACTCATCCTCTGGAGGCCAAGAGACCCAGTACTTC. Amino acids: CASSYSSSGGQETQYF.

The chain joins TRBV30 to TRBJ1-1, with D maybe TRBD1 (6 bases). The CDR3 covers 15 residues. Germline assignment: CDR1 GTSNPN and CDR2 SVGIG (reference sequence). Trimming shortened V by 3 bases and J by 2 bases, and 16 bases separated the two germline ends. The CDR3 sequence is CAWRRPTGRNTEAFF. CDR3 coding DNA: TGTGCCTGGAGGCGCCCGACAGGACGAAACACTGAAGCTTTCTTT.

The chain recombines TRBV12-5 with TRBJ2-1; D ambiguous. Per the germline V gene, CDR1 is LGHNT and CDR2 is FRNRAP. The CDR3 runs to 14 residues. V lost 0 bases, J lost 10 bases, and 13 bases lay in between. This CDR3 reads CASGLVRPDLEQFF. DNA of the CDR3: TGTGCTAGTGGTTTGGTACGACCTGACTTGGAGCAGTTCTTC.

The gene calls are TRBV10-3 and TRBJ1-2, with unresolved D. CDR1 and CDR2 from the germline V gene are ENHRY and SYGVKD. Trimming shortened V by 0 bases and J by 8 bases, and 10 bases separated the two germline ends. This CDR3 contains 13 residues. The CDR3 DNA reads as TGTGCCATCAGTGAGTCGGCGGTTTTCGGCTACACCTTC. Translating gives CAISESAVFGYTF.

The V gene is TRBV12-3 or TRBV12-4, the J gene TRBJ2-2; D is possibly TRBD1 (6 bases). The CDR3 sequence is 13 residues long. V dropped 5 bases and J dropped 6 bases, with 10 bases sitting between them. The CDR3: CASSASGAGELFF. The CDR3, as DNA: TGTGCCAGCAGTGCGTCAGGGGCCGGGGAGCTGTTTTTT.

The rearrangement joins TRBV5-1 to TRBJ2-3; possible D gene TRBD2, 6 bases. The CDR3 consists of 16 residues. Germline V lookup: CDR1 SGHRS, CDR2 YFSETQ. Trimming shortened V by 4 bases and J by 0 bases, and 15 bases separated the two germline ends. The CDR3 loop is CASSAREIYSTDTQYF. The CDR3 DNA is TGCGCCAGCAGCGCGCGGGAAATATATAGCACAGATACGCAGTATTTT. Full variable domain (rest looked up from reference TRBV5-1 and TRBJ2-3): KAGVTQTPRYLIKTRGQQVTLSCSPISGHRSVSWYQQTPGQGLQFLFEYFSETQRNKGNFPGRFSGRQFSNSRSEMNVSTLELGDSALYLCASSAREIYSTDTQYFGPGTRLTVL.

This clone was seen a single time. The chain recombines TRBV9 with TRBJ2-1; 9 bases map to TRBD2. V dropped 1 base and J dropped 1; count of bases not matched to a gene: 9. Germline V lookup: CDR1 SGDLS, CDR2 YYNGEE. The CDR3 is 18 amino acids. CDR3 region: CASSVMGSSGGSYNEQFF. DNA for the CDR3: TGTGCCAGCAGCGTAATGGGGTCCAGCGGGGGGTCCTACAATGAGCAGTTCTTC.

The chain joins TRBV6-1 to TRBJ2-7, with 10 positions matching TRBD1. The CDR3 is made up of 14 amino acids. With 3 bases clipped from V and 6 bases from J, the junction kept 5 bases outside the gene matches. In germline, CDR1 is MNHNS, CDR2 SASEGT. As DNA, the CDR3 is TGTGCCAGCAGTGACCGGGACAGGGGTTTCGAGCAGTACTTC. Protein: CASSDRDRGFEQYF.

The CDR3 protein is CASSLTPKEAGEKLFF. The CDR3 DNA follows: TGTGCCAGCAGCTTAACCCCGAAGGAGGCGGGTGAAAAACTGTTTTTT. The rearrangement joins TRBV7-9 to TRBJ1-4; no firm D call. V was trimmed by 2 bases and J by 7 bases, leaving 17 bases between them. This CDR3 is 16 amino acids long. The V gene's germline CDR1 is SEHNR and CDR2 FQNEAQ (reference sequence).

The CDR3 nucleotides are TGTGCCAGCAGCCCGGGACAGAAAACTTATGGCTACACCTTC. Translated: CASSPGQKTYGYTF. V usage is TRBV5-6 and J usage is TRBJ1-2, with TRBD1 matching 7 bases. Germline V gene sequence: CDR1 SGHDT, CDR2 YYEEEE. The CDR3 is made up of 14 amino acids. V lost 4 bases and J lost 5; bases outside the gene matches: 8.

This clone showed up many times. This chain uses TRBV11-2 with TRBJ1-1; D gene uncertain. This CDR3 contains 13 residues. V dropped 0 bases and J dropped 5 bases, with 7 bases sitting between them. Looked up from germline, CDR1 is SGHAT and CDR2 is FQNNGV. CDR3 amino acids: CASSLDSVTEAFF. CDR3 DNA sequence: TGTGCCAGCAGCTTAGATTCGGTAACTGAAGCTTTCTTT.